A selection of T cell receptor beta chains follows, all from one sample in a study of blood T cell repertoires in COVID-19. Generated by immunoSEQ multiplex PCR, the TCRdb table keeps only in-frame clones and is missing some. The sample carries roughly 120,000 clones, 65% to 80% recorded once. The sample comprised peripheral blood. The receptors here all came from a human donor with acute or convalescent COVID-19. The donor label of this sample is uncertain. CDR3s include the opening cysteine and the closing phenylalanine or tryptophan. D genes are given only for firm matches. Clone size, where shown, is once, few, many, or a class for clones that have expanded.

NA,NA,TRBJ1-1,TRBV28,TGTGCCAGCAGCAGACTTCGGCGGGAAGCTTTCTTT,CASSRLRREAFF
NA,NA,TRBJ2-3,TRBV4-1,TGCGCCAGCAGTCCCGGACTATACACAGATACGCAGTATTTT,CASSPGLYTDTQYF
TRBD1,NA,TRBJ2-1,TRBV7-2,TGTGCCAGCAGCTTAGGGACAGGGGGCGATGAGCAGTTCTTC,CASSLGTGGDEQFF
NA,NA,TRBJ2-3,TRBV14,TGTGCCAGCAGCCAAGAGCCAGGGGCGGCAGATACGCAGTATTTT,CASSQEPGAADTQYF
NA,NA,TRBJ2-1,TRBV28,TGTGCCAGCAGTTTAGAGGTTGCGCAGTTCTTC,CASSLEVAQFF
TRBD2,NA,TRBJ2-3,TRBV6-4,TGTGCCAGCAGTGACTCTAGCGGGGGCACAGATACGCAGTATTTT,CASSDSSGGTDTQYF
TRBD2,many,TRBJ2-1,TRBV7-8,TGTGCCAGCAGCCAGCGGGGGGGCCGGGGAAATGAGCAGTTCTTC,CASSQRGGRGNEQFF
NA,once,TRBJ1-5,TRBV6-5,TGTGCCAGCACCTCCCAGGGTGGCAATCAGCCCCAGCATTTT,CASTSQGGNQPQHF
NA,NA,TRBJ1-2,TRBV4-1,TGCGCCAGCAGCCAGTCACTGCTTACAACAGGGATTTATGGCTACACCTTC,CASSQSLLTTGIYGYTF
NA,NA,TRBJ2-7,TRBV4-1,TGCGCCAGCAGCCAAGGACTATACTACGAGCAGTACTTC,CASSQGLYYEQYF
TRBD2,NA,TRBJ2-7,TRBV6-4,TGTGCCAGCAGCGTCGGGACTAGCGGGGACGAGCAGTACTTC,CASSVGTSGDEQYF
TRBD2,NA,TRBJ2-1,TRBV5-6,TGTGCCAGCAGCTTGATACAGTCTAGCGGGGGGGTGGAGTTCTTC,CASSLIQSSGGVEFF
TRBD1,few,TRBJ1-1,TRBV29-1,TGCAGCGTTAACAGGGGGACCACTGAAGCTTTCTTT,CSVNRGTTEAFF
TRBD1,many,TRBJ1-1,TRBV4-1,TGCGCCAGCAGCCTCTGGGCACAGGGGCTAACCATGAACACTGAAGCTTTCTTT,CASSLWAQGLTMNTEAFF
NA,once,TRBJ2-1,TRBV29-1,TGCAGCGTTGCCCGACGCAGGGAGGAAAAGGGTGAGCAGTTCTTC,CSVARRREEKGEQFF
NA,NA,TRBJ1-1,TRBV6-5,TGTGCCAGCAGGATAGGGGGGGTATCGGCTTTCTTT,CASRIGGVSAFF
TRBD1,NA,TRBJ1-6,TRBV14,TGTGCCAGCAGCCGAGGACAGGGCAATTCACCCCTCCACTTT,CASSRGQGNSPLHF
NA,few,TRBJ1-1,TRBV6-6,TGTGCCAGCAGTTACTCGATGGAGACTGAAGCTTTCTTT,CASSYSMETEAFF
NA,NA,TRBJ2-2,TRBV11-2,TGTGCCAGCAGCTTAGATCTGCGCGCTGCCGGGGAGCTGTTTTTT,CASSLDLRAAGELFF
NA,NA,TRBJ1-6,TRBV9,TGTGCCAGCGCCCCCTCGGGATATAATTCACCCCTCCACTTT,CASAPSGYNSPLHF
TRBD2,few,TRBJ2-1,TRBV24-1,TGTGCCACCAGTGATCATGGACTAGGCTGGTCCTACAATGAGCAGTTCTTC,CATSDHGLGWSYNEQFF
TRBD1,NA,TRBJ2-7,TRBV28,TGTGCCAGCAGTCCCCCTGTGGGACAGGGGGCATACGAGCAGTACTTC,CASSPPVGQGAYEQYF
TRBD1,NA,TRBJ1-1,TRBV7-9,TGTGCCAGCAGCCGGGGACAGCCGAACACTGAAGCTTTCTTT,CASSRGQPNTEAFF